A selection of T cell receptor beta chains follows, all from one sample in a study of T cell clonotyping in hematopoietic cell transplantation. Only in-frame clones appear in the TCRdb table, and some are missing; sequencing was by immunoSEQ multiplex PCR. This sample has more than 25,000 clones, with about three quarters found just once. The starting material was peripheral blood mononuclear cells, obtained before stem cell transplant. The receptor source for this set is a woman aged 25-40 years with chronic myeloid leukemia. Some clones in this sample may be carry-over from other donors' samples. The CDR3 runs from the conserved cysteine through the conserved F or W. The order of the fields is clone size, V gene, J gene, D gene, CDR3 DNA, CDR3 protein. D genes are given only for firm matches. Rows may omit the clone size; those that give it use once, few, many or a size class.

size: once; V: TRBV19; J: TRBJ2-3; D: NA; DNA: TGTGCCAGTAGGGGAATGGGGGATACGCAGTATTTT; CDR3: CASRGMGDTQYF
size: NA; V: TRBV4-1; J: TRBJ1-3; D: NA; DNA: TGCGCCAGCAGCCAACCGTGGGAGGGGACTTCTGGAAACACCATATATTTT; CDR3: CASSQPWEGTSGNTIYF
size: NA; V: TRBV29-1; J: TRBJ2-7; D: TRBD2; DNA: TGCAGCGTTGGTAGCGGGGGGCCCTACGAGCAGTACTTC; CDR3: CSVGSGGPYEQYF
size: NA; V: TRBV7-8; J: TRBJ2-7; D: TRBD1; DNA: TGTGCCAGCAGCTTAGGGGACAGGGGTGTTGGCTACGAGCAGTACTTC; CDR3: CASSLGDRGVGYEQYF
size: NA; V: TRBV5-1; J: TRBJ2-5; D: NA; DNA: TGCGCCAGCAGCTTGGAAAGGTATCTTCAAGAGACCCAGTACTTC; CDR3: CASSLERYLQETQYF
size: NA; V: TRBV19; J: TRBJ1-2; D: NA; DNA: TGTGCCAGTAGTACCAACCAGGGGCTCCTCTATGGCTACACCTTC; CDR3: CASSTNQGLLYGYTF
size: NA; V: TRBV30; J: TRBJ1-6; D: NA; DNA: TGTGCCTCTTCGGGGCAGAGACATAATTCACCCCTCCACTTT; CDR3: CASSGQRHNSPLHF
size: NA; V: TRBV5-8; J: TRBJ2-7; D: NA; DNA: TGTGCCAGCAGCTTGTCCTTCGACAGGTTGTACGAGCAGTACTTC; CDR3: CASSLSFDRLYEQYF
size: once; V: TRBV5-1; J: TRBJ2-3; D: TRBD1; DNA: TGCGCCAGCAGCTTGGTAGGGACAGGGGGCTTTCTCACAGATACGCAGTATTTT; CDR3: CASSLVGTGGFLTDTQYF
size: NA; V: TRBV7-9; J: TRBJ2-6; D: NA; DNA: TGTGCCAGCAGCTTAAAGCAACGGTCTGGGGCCAACGTCCTGACTTTC; CDR3: CASSLKQRSGANVLTF
size: few; V: TRBV28; J: TRBJ1-1; D: NA; DNA: TGTGCCAGCAGTTTGGGGGGCCGGGGCACTGAAGCTTTCTTT; CDR3: CASSLGGRGTEAFF
size: NA; V: TRBV7-9; J: TRBJ1-2; D: NA; DNA: TGTGCCAGCAGCTTAGACCAGGGGGGCTACACCTTC; CDR3: CASSLDQGGYTF
size: NA; V: TRBV4-1; J: TRBJ2-1; D: TRBD2; DNA: TGCGCCAGCGGAGTCGTAGCGGGCGGCTCCTACAATGAGCAGTTCTTC; CDR3: CASGVVAGGSYNEQFF
size: NA; V: TRBV6-5; J: TRBJ2-7; D: NA; DNA: TGTGCCAGCAGTTTCGCCCGACTAGGGGGGGCCTACGAGCAGTACTTC; CDR3: CASSFARLGGAYEQYF
size: NA; V: TRBV4-1; J: TRBJ1-2; D: NA; DNA: TGCGCCAGCAGCCAACCCCCGGGGGGGGGAGGCTACACCTTC; CDR3: CASSQPPGGGGYTF
size: NA; V: TRBV7-8; J: TRBJ2-7; D: TRBD2; DNA: TGTGCCAGCAGCTTATATCGGGGCGGGGGGCTGTACGAGCAGTACTTC; CDR3: CASSLYRGGGLYEQYF
size: NA; V: TRBV7-2; J: TRBJ2-3; D: NA; DNA: TGTGCCAGCAGCACCAGACAGATAAGCACAGATACGCAGTATTTT; CDR3: CASSTRQISTDTQYF
size: NA; V: TRBV9; J: TRBJ2-7; D: NA; DNA: TGTGCCAGCAGCGTAGAAGCATACTCCTACGAGCAGTACTTC; CDR3: CASSVEAYSYEQYF
size: NA; V: TRBV6-5; J: TRBJ1-4; D: NA; DNA: TGTGCCAGCAAAGTCCCCGGGGGACGGGAAAAACTGTTTTTT; CDR3: CASKVPGGREKLFF
size: NA; V: TRBV10-3; J: TRBJ2-7; D: TRBD1; DNA: TGTGCCATCAGTGAGCCTTTTCGACAGGGTGAGACCTACGAGCAGTACTTC; CDR3: CAISEPFRQGETYEQYF
size: NA; V: TRBV5-1; J: TRBJ1-1; D: NA; DNA: TGCGCCAGCAGCAGGGACACGGCCAATGAAGCTTTCTTT; CDR3: CASSRDTANEAFF
size: NA; V: TRBV5-8; J: TRBJ2-2; D: TRBD1; DNA: TGTGCCAGCAGGGACAGGCCGAACACCGGGGAGCTGTTTTTT; CDR3: CASRDRPNTGELFF
size: NA; V: TRBV30; J: TRBJ2-5; D: NA; DNA: TGTGCCTGGAGTGCCTTCAGGGGGGCCGGGGAGACCCAGTACTTC; CDR3: CAWSAFRGAGETQYF
size: NA; V: TRBV30; J: TRBJ2-7; D: NA; DNA: TGTGCCTGGAGTAGGTCGCCCTACGAGCAGTACTTC; CDR3: CAWSRSPYEQYF
size: few; V: TRBV5-1; J: TRBJ1-1; D: NA; DNA: TGCGCCAGCAGCTCGCCGGACGAAGCTTTCTTT; CDR3: CASSSPDEAFF
size: NA; V: TRBV2; J: TRBJ2-3; D: TRBD2; DNA: TGTGCCAGCAGTTACGAGCGGGGGGCGGGGTATTTT; CDR3: CASSYERGAGYF
size: NA; V: TRBV10-3; J: TRBJ2-2; D: TRBD1; DNA: TGTGCCACCAAAAACGGGACAGGAGGGAGGGAGCTGTTTTTT; CDR3: CATKNGTGGRELFF
size: few; V: TRBV15; J: TRBJ1-4; D: NA; DNA: TGTGCCACCAGCAGAGCACAGCTTAATGAAAAACTGTTTTTT; CDR3: CATSRAQLNEKLFF
size: NA; V: TRBV2; J: TRBJ2-7; D: NA; DNA: TGTGCCAGCAGGGCAGGGTACTACGAGCAGTACTTC; CDR3: CASRAGYYEQYF
size: once; V: TRBV11-3; J: TRBJ2-1; D: TRBD1; DNA: TGTGCCAGCAGCCACAGAGGGGGCCCGGGGCAGTTCTTC; CDR3: CASSHRGGPGQFF
size: NA; V: TRBV6-5; J: TRBJ1-6; D: TRBD1; DNA: TGTGCCAGCAGGACGACAGGGCGGAATTCACCCCTCCACTTT; CDR3: CASRTTGRNSPLHF
size: NA; V: TRBV5-1; J: TRBJ1-2; D: TRBD1; DNA: TGCGCCAGCAGCTTGGGGTTTGGGACAGGGCGAGGAGTGGGCTACACCTTC; CDR3: CASSLGFGTGRGVGYTF
size: few; V: TRBV30; J: TRBJ1-1; D: NA; DNA: TGTGCCTGGAGCGTTACGAGGGAGAACACTGAAGCTTTCTTT; CDR3: CAWSVTRENTEAFF
size: NA; V: TRBV4-2; J: TRBJ2-3; D: TRBD2; DNA: TGTGCCAGCAGCCAAGATCGGGGCGGGGGGGCGGATACGCAGTATTTT; CDR3: CASSQDRGGGADTQYF
size: NA; V: TRBV6-1; J: TRBJ1-5; D: NA; DNA: TGTGCCAGCAGGGCTCAGGTGTTCGGCAATCAGCCCCAGCATTTT; CDR3: CASRAQVFGNQPQHF
size: NA; V: TRBV19; J: TRBJ1-1; D: NA; DNA: TGTGCCAGTAGTATCTCCGTCACTGAAGCTTTCTTT; CDR3: CASSISVTEAFF
size: NA; V: TRBV5-1; J: TRBJ1-3; D: TRBD1; DNA: TGCGCCAGCAGCCCGACAGGGGCTGGAAACACCATATATTTT; CDR3: CASSPTGAGNTIYF
size: NA; V: TRBV5-1; J: TRBJ2-7; D: TRBD2; DNA: TGCGCCAGCAGCTTGGATGGGGGGGTGGACGACGAGCAGTACTTC; CDR3: CASSLDGGVDDEQYF
size: NA; V: TRBV4-3; J: TRBJ2-7; D: TRBD1; DNA: TGCGCCAGCAGCCAACGGACAGGGCTCGGGGAGCAGTACTTC; CDR3: CASSQRTGLGEQYF
size: NA; V: TRBV29-1; J: TRBJ2-1; D: TRBD2; DNA: TGCAGCGTTGAAGATAGCGGGGGGGCGCGGAATGAGCAGTTCTTC; CDR3: CSVEDSGGARNEQFF